This T cell receptor beta chain was recovered during a study of blood T cell repertoires in COVID-19. Across the study: COVID-19 samples, acute and convalescent, were from the United States, Italy and Spain. From T cells, B-cell-depleted T cells, or PBMCs came the material, which was cDNA or gDNA.

Enrollment of patients from Seattle took place during active infection, with longitudinal follow-up. Per germline, CDR1 MNHEY and CDR2 SMNVEV (reference sequence). Trimming shortened V by 10 bases and J by 7 bases, and 20 bases separated the two germline ends. The CDR3 loop spans 14 amino acids. Original analysis: Reference gene primer amplification in the assay estimated nucleated cell counts. Libraries were prepared by immunoSEQ multiplex PCR; TCRdb keeps only in-frame clonotypes and omits some of them. V and J calls and clone size are as listed in that table; D and trimming were resolved from the DNA. This sample has 130,000 to 150,000 clones, with roughly 77% found just once.

This chain connects TRBV27 to TRBJ1-5, with a tentative D call TRBD1 (5 bases). Sequencing was performed on peripheral blood. The TCR sequence derives from a woman between 65 and 79 years old with COVID-19, enrolled during active disease. The chain's CDR3 is CATPGRGVWQPQHF. The CDR3 nucleotides read TGTGCCACCCCAGGACGGGGGGTATGGCAGCCCCAGCATTTT.